One sample yielded the 19 T cell receptor beta chains listed below, sequenced in a study of cytomegalovirus exposure and HLA in healthy donors (TCRdb year 2017). Library preparation was by the immunoSEQ multiplex PCR assay. For the multiplex PCR, a mixture combining 60 forward primers for TCR Vbeta segments and 13 reverse primers for TCR Jbeta segments was used. TCRdb mirrors the immuneACCESS table, restricted to in-frame sequences. Some clones are absent from its copies; in checked studies, under half trace to an unresolved V gene, and the reason for the others is unknown. The sample profile shows about 150,000 clones; about 75% of them were found once. Around 4% of the sample goes to the ten largest clones. Sequencing was performed on PBMCs. Receptor source: a man aged 55 to 70 in good health and CMV-seronegative.

This chain links TRBV19 with TRBJ2-1; the match to TRBD2 covers 12 bases. The CDR3 length is 15 residues. CDR1 is LNHDA and CDR2 is SQIVND in the germline V gene (reference sequence). V dropped 4 bases and J dropped 8; count of bases not matched to a gene: 6. The CDR3 DNA is TGTGCCAGTAGTAGTGGGCTAGCGGGGGGGGATGAGCAGTTCTTC. Translated, it gives CASSSGLAGGDEQFF.

This chain joins TRBV30 and TRBJ2-3, with D perhaps TRBD2 (6 bases). V was clipped by 0 bases and J by 1 base, with 11 bases between them. The CDR3 covers 15 residues. CDR1 is GTSNPN, CDR2 SVGIG, per germline (reference sequence). CDR3 in amino acids: CAWSVLGEGTDTQYF. The CDR3 nucleotides are TGTGCCTGGAGTGTACTCGGGGAGGGCACAGATACGCAGTATTTT.

This chain uses TRBV5-1 with TRBJ1-2, with a tentative D call TRBD1 (5 bases). Germline V CDR1 and CDR2: SGHRS, YFSETQ. CDR3 length: 14 residues. The V end was cut by 4 bases, the J end by 8 bases, with 18 bases between. CDR3 sequence reads: CASSNTQDGGGYTF. The CDR3, as DNA: TGCGCCAGCAGCAACACACAGGACGGGGGAGGCTACACCTTC.

The rearrangement joins TRBV30 to TRBJ1-1; 8 bases line up with TRBD1. Trimming cost V 0 bases and J 2 bases; bases outside gene matches: 5. This CDR3 region has 15 residues. Germline loops: CDR1 GTSNPN, CDR2 SVGIG (reference sequence). This CDR3 is CAWSVETGENTEAFF. The DNA of the CDR3 is TGTGCCTGGAGTGTGGAGACAGGGGAAAACACTGAAGCTTTCTTT.

This clone was counted between two and nine times. The V gene is TRBV29-1, the J gene TRBJ2-7, with 7 bases aligning to TRBD2. The CDR3 is 16 residues long. After removal of 3 bases from V and 0 bases from J, the junction contained 11 bases not matched to a gene. Germline lookup yields CDR1 SQVTM and CDR2 ANQGSEA. The CDR3 DNA reads TGCAGCGTTGATGTTGGGGGGGGAGGGCCCTCCTACGAGCAGTACTTC. Translated, it gives CSVDVGGGGPSYEQYF.

The chain links TRBV29-1 to TRBJ1-2; D gene uncertain. Trimming took 5 bases from V and 2 from J, leaving 6 bases between them. This CDR3 contains 11 residues. CDR1 and CDR2 (germline): SQVTM, ANQGSEA. The CDR3 here is CSVNLNYGYTF. Written as DNA, the CDR3 is TGCAGCGTTAACCTAAACTATGGCTACACCTTC.

This clone came up once. The chain has TRBV2 and TRBJ2-1; the match to TRBD2 covers 13 bases. V shed 11 bases, J shed 6 bases, and the junction held 10 bases outside the gene matches. The CDR3 is made up of 15 amino acids. The germline CDR1 and CDR2 sequences are SNHLY and FYNNEI. CDR3 region: CAGSNWTSGGNEQFF. The CDR3 DNA reads TGTGCCGGTAGTAACTGGACTAGCGGGGGCAATGAGCAGTTCTTC. Filled out from reference TRBV2 and TRBJ2-1, the complete variable domain reads EPEVTQTPSHQVTQMGQEVILRCVPISNHLYFYWYRQILGQKVEFLVSFYNNEISEKSEIFDDQFSVERPDGSNFTLKIRSTKLEDSAMYFCAGSNWTSGGNEQFFGPGTRLTVL.

The V gene is TRBV4-3, the J gene TRBJ1-1, with 7 positions matching TRBD1. The J segment lost 5 bases and the V segment lost 4 bases, leaving 10 bases of the junction unmatched. This CDR3 is built from 15 residues. CDR1 and CDR2 from the germline V gene are LGHNA and YSLEER. CDR3 residues: CASSLGRTGTTEAFF. The CDR3, as DNA: TGCGCCAGCAGCCTTGGAAGGACAGGCACAACTGAAGCTTTCTTT.

This sequence joins TRBV7-3 and TRBJ2-1; 10 bases map to TRBD2. Germline V gene lookup returns CDR1 SGHTA and CDR2 FQGTGA. The CDR3 runs 14 residues. After removal of 5 bases from V and 6 bases from J, the junction contained 4 bases not matched to a gene. This CDR3 is CASSPSGRVNEQFF. DNA of the CDR3: TGTGCCAGCAGCCCTAGCGGGAGAGTCAATGAGCAGTTCTTC.

V gene TRBV5-1 combines with J gene TRBJ2-1, with TRBD1 as a possible D gene (6 bases). Germline V gene data show CDR1 as SGHRS and CDR2 as YFSETQ. This CDR3 has 13 amino acids. V lost 7 bases, J lost 3 bases, and 11 bases lay in between. The CDR3 sequence: CASAQGSYNEQFF. The CDR3 nucleotides read TGCGCCAGCGCTCAGGGGAGCTACAATGAGCAGTTCTTC. Drawing the rest from reference TRBV5-1 and TRBJ2-1, the complete variable domain is KAGVTQTPRYLIKTRGQQVTLSCSPISGHRSVSWYQQTPGQGLQFLFEYFSETQRNKGNFPGRFSGRQFSNSRSEMNVSTLELGDSALYLCASAQGSYNEQFFGPGTRLTVL.

This clone was seen a handful of times. J is TRBJ1-4 and V is TRBV7-2; no clear D. Between the trimmed V and J ends, which lost 3 bases and 3 bases, there was a span of 11 bases. The CDR3 has 15 residues. Looked up from germline, CDR1 is SGHTA and CDR2 is FQGNSA. The CDR3 sequence is CASSLYGGANEKLFF. DNA for the CDR3: TGTGCCAGCAGCTTGTACGGTGGAGCTAATGAAAAACTGTTTTTT.

The table lists this clone with a few counts. The chain is built from TRBV5-1 and TRBJ1-3; no definite D call. The germline V gene has CDR1 SGHRS and CDR2 YFSETQ. The CDR3 is 15 amino acids. V lost 0 bases to trimming and J lost 3 bases, with 10 bases between them. CDR3 nucleotide sequence: TGCGCCAGCAGCTTGGGGGTAGGAGGTGGAAACACCATATATTTT. It codes for CASSLGVGGGNTIYF.

The chain is built from TRBV7-3 and TRBJ1-6; TRBD1 matches at 7 bases. V gave up 5 bases and J gave up 14 bases; unmatched junction bases: 12. CDR3 length: 14 residues. The germline gives CDR1 SGHTA, CDR2 FQGTGA. CDR3 sequence reads: CASSAGTAAGALHF. The CDR3 DNA is TGTGCCAGCAGCGCCGGGACAGCGGCTGGGGCCCTCCACTTT.

This clone was picked up a small number of times. The CDR3 loop is CASSIGLLSRDTGELFF. The CDR3 DNA is TGCGCCAGCAGCATAGGACTTTTATCTCGGGACACCGGGGAGCTGTTTTTT. The chain has TRBV5-1 and TRBJ2-2; TRBD2 might be the D (5 bases). CDR1 and CDR2 from the germline V gene are SGHRS and YFSETQ. CDR3 length equals 17 residues. The V gene lost 4 bases and the J gene lost 3 bases, with 19 bases spanning the gap.

The chain is built from TRBV11-2 and TRBJ2-7; 11 positions agree with TRBD1. CDR3 size: 15 residues. The V and J ends lost 5 bases and 2 bases, in that order; junction bases with no gene match: 5. Germline values: CDR1 SGHAT, CDR2 FQNNGV. The CDR3 sequence is CASSRKGQGAYEQYF. CDR3 DNA sequence: TGTGCCAGCAGCCGAAAGGGACAGGGGGCCTACGAGCAGTACTTC.

The chain joins TRBV4-2 to TRBJ2-2; 10 positions agree with TRBD2. The CDR3 extends over 17 amino acids. Germline CDR1 LGHNA, CDR2 YNFKEQ. The V segment lost 4 bases and the J segment 1 base; nucleotides outside the gene matches: 6. The CDR3 bases are TGTGCCAGCAGCCCTGCAGGACTAGCGGAGAACACCGGGGAGCTGTTTTTT. This gives the protein CASSPAGLAENTGELFF.

The CDR3 loop is CAIRYNGQGDNSPLHF. CDR3 DNA: TGTGCCATCAGATATAACGGACAGGGGGATAATTCACCCCTCCACTTT. The rearrangement links TRBV10-3 to TRBJ1-6; 10 bases align to TRBD1. J was trimmed by 5 bases and V by 6 bases; bases with no gene match: 7. The CDR3 consists of 16 residues. The germline V gene has CDR1 ENHRY and CDR2 SYGVKD.

The rearrangement joins TRBV7-8 to TRBJ2-1; 7 bases fit TRBD1. The CDR3 has 11 residues. J lost 13 bases, V lost 5 bases, and 5 bases had no gene match. In germline, CDR1 is SGHVS, CDR2 FQNEAQ. DNA of the CDR3: TGTGCCAGCAGCCTAGGACAGGCACAGTTCTTC. Translated: CASSLGQAQFF.

The chain joins TRBV30 to TRBJ2-5; the match to TRBD1 covers 8 bases. The closer fit of TRBJ2-7 to the DNA end suggests the J call may be wrong. The V gene's germline CDR1 is GTSNPN and CDR2 SVGIG (reference sequence). The CDR3 has 13 residues. CDR3 region: CAQSRGPRHEQYF. The CDR3 region has the DNA TGTGCCCAGTCCAGGGGGCCTCGACACGAGCAGTACTTC.